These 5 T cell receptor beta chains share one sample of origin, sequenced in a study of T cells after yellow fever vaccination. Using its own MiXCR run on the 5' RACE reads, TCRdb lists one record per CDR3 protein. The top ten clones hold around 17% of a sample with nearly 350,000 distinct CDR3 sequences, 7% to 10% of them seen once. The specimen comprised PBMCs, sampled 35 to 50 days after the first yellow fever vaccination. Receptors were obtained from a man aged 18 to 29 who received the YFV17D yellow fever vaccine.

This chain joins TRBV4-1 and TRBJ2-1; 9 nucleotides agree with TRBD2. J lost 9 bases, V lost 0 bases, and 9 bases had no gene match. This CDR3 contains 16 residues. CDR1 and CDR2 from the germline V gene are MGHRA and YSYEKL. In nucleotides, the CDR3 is TGCGCCAGCAGCCAAGATCTGGCTAGCGGGAACCTTGAGCAGTTCTTC. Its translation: CASSQDLASGNLEQFF.

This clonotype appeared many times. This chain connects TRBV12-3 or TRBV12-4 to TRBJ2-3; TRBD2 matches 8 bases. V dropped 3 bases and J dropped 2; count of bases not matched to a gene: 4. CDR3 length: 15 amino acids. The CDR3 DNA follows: TGTGCCAGCAGTTTGCGGCGGGGGGTCACAGATACGCAGTATTTT. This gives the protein CASSLRRGVTDTQYF.

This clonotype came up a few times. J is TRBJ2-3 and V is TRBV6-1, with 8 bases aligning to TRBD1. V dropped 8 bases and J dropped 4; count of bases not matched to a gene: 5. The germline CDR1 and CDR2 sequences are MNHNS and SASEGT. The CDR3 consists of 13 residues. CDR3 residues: CASEDRAADTQYF. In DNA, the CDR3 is TGTGCCAGCGAGGACAGGGCTGCAGATACGCAGTATTTT.

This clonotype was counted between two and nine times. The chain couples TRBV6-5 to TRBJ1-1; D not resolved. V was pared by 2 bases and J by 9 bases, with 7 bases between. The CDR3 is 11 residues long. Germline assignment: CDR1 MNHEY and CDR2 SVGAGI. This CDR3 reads CASSYGVKAFF. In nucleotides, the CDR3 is TGTGCCAGCAGTTACGGGGTCAAAGCTTTCTTT.

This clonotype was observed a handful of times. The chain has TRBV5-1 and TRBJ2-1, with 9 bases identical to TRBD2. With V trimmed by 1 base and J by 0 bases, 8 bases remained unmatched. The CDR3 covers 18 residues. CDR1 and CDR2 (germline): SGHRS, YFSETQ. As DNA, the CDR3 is TGCGCCAGCAGCTTGCTTAGCGGGGGCTCGAGCTCCTACAATGAGCAGTTCTTC. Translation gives CASSLLSGGSSSYNEQFF.